Shown below are 28 T cell receptor beta chains from a single sample sequenced in a study of blood T cell repertoires in COVID-19. The table came from immunoSEQ multiplex PCR; TCRdb's copy has only in-frame clones and leaves some out. The sample consists of 200,000 to 250,000 clones, approximately 80% of them appearing once. The sample was peripheral blood. The source of these receptors is a man under 40 with active or convalescent COVID-19.

V is TRBV30 and J is TRBJ1-3; no firm D call. CDR3 length: 14 residues. The V gene lost 1 base and the J gene lost 0 bases, with 7 bases spanning the gap. The germline V gene encodes CDR1 GTSNPN and CDR2 SVGIG (reference sequence). The CDR3 protein is CAWSGGFSGNTIYF. CDR3 coding DNA: TGTGCCTGGAGTGGAGGTTTCTCTGGAAACACCATATATTTT.

The rearrangement joins TRBV19 to TRBJ2-7; TRBD1 aligns across 7 bases. This CDR3 comprises 15 residues. V trimming: 6 bases; J trimming: 0 bases; junction bases outside the gene matches: 8. Per germline, CDR1 LNHDA and CDR2 SQIVND (reference sequence). In DNA, the CDR3 is TGTGCCAGTAGCCCCCGGGACAGAAGCTCCTACGAGCAGTACTTC. Its protein product is CASSPRDRSSYEQYF.

The chain joins TRBV10-3 to TRBJ2-1, with 10 bases aligning to TRBD1. The germline V gene encodes CDR1 ENHRY and CDR2 SYGVKD. V shed 8 bases and J 10 bases; nucleotides not matched to a gene: 11. The CDR3 spans 14 residues. Here the CDR3 DNA reads TGTGCCATCTCGCCCGGGACAGGGGATAGGGAGCAGTTCTTC. Translating gives CAISPGTGDREQFF.

The genes are TRBV5-8 and TRBJ1-2, with 9 nucleotides matching TRBD1. Germline-derived CDR1 and CDR2 are SGHTS and YDEGEE. CDR3 size: 16 residues. Trimming at V came to 3 bases and at J to 6 bases, leaving 12 bases not matched to a gene. The CDR3 sequence: CASSSLFLTGGHGYTF. The CDR3 DNA reads as TGTGCCAGCAGCTCTCTATTCCTAACAGGGGGCCATGGCTACACCTTC. The entire variable domain, with the rest obtained from reference TRBV5-8 and TRBJ1-2, is as follows: EAGVTQSPTHLIKTRGQQATLRCSPISGHTSVYWYQQALGLGLQFLLWYDEGEERNRGNFPPRFSGRQFPNYSSELNVNALELEDSALYLCASSSLFLTGGHGYTFGSGTRLTVV.

This chain joins TRBV6-5 and TRBJ1-2; 10 bases are shared with TRBD1. The ends lost 2 bases at V and 3 bases at J; junction bases unmatched: 6. Germline CDR1 MNHEY, CDR2 SVGAGI. This CDR3 is built from 16 residues. The CDR3 protein is CASSYRGQGSHYGYTF. CDR3 DNA sequence: TGTGCCAGCAGTTACCGGGGACAGGGGTCGCACTATGGCTACACCTTC.

CDR3 region: CASSQGGQGAWTGELFF. CDR3 coding DNA: TGTGCCAGCAGCCAGGGAGGGCAGGGGGCCTGGACCGGGGAGCTGTTTTTT. The gene calls are TRBV4-2 and TRBJ2-2, with TRBD1 as a possible D gene (8 bases). The CDR3 consists of 17 residues. The V end lost 3 bases, the J end lost 5 bases, and 19 bases lay between the germline ends. The germline V gene encodes CDR1 LGHNA and CDR2 YNFKEQ.

This chain links TRBV6-5 with TRBJ1-5, with a possible D match to TRBD1 (6 bases). CDR1 is MNHEY, CDR2 SVGAGI, per germline. V was clipped by 7 bases and J by 3 bases, with 16 bases between them. This CDR3 region has 15 residues. The CDR3 is CASINSGQLNQPQHF. Here the CDR3 DNA reads TGTGCCAGCATCAACTCCGGACAGCTCAATCAGCCCCAGCATTTT.

This rearrangement joins TRBV7-6 to TRBJ2-3; TRBD1 matches at 8 bases. The trim removed 5 bases at V and 2 bases at J, leaving 6 bases unmatched. CDR1 and CDR2 (germline): SGHVS, FNYEAQ. The CDR3 length is 15 residues. CDR3 residues: CASSSRTGTTDTQYF. The DNA of the CDR3 is TGTGCCAGCAGCAGTCGGACAGGGACCACAGATACGCAGTATTTT.

V gene TRBV28 combines with J gene TRBJ1-2; D is ambiguous. V was pared by 2 bases and J by 4 bases, with 14 bases between. Germline CDR1 MDHEN, CDR2 SYDVKM. The CDR3 spans 15 residues. DNA of the CDR3: TGTGCCAGCAGTTTACCCCCCCCTGTCGGCTATGGCTACACCTTC. This sequence encodes CASSLPPPVGYGYTF.

This clone was seen a handful of times. The rearrangement uses TRBV9 and TRBJ1-6; TRBD1 agrees at 8 bases. CDR3 size: 15 residues. The V and J ends lost 2 bases and 9 bases, in that order; junction bases with no gene match: 7. Germline loops: CDR1 SGDLS, CDR2 YYNGEE. The CDR3 region is CASSVTDREASPLHF. The CDR3 nucleotides are TGTGCCAGCAGCGTCACGGACAGGGAGGCTTCACCCCTCCACTTT.

The rearrangement uses TRBV6-4 and TRBJ2-6; D is undetermined. Germline loops: CDR1 MRHNA, CDR2 SNTAGT. V lost 2 bases to trimming and J lost 0 bases, with 5 bases between them. CDR3 length equals 15 residues. The CDR3 sequence is CASSDPNSGANVLTF. The CDR3 nucleotides read TGTGCCAGCAGTGACCCCAACTCTGGGGCCAACGTCCTGACTTTC.

In its sample, this clone was seen once. This chain uses TRBV28 with TRBJ1-1; D unclear. Trimming shortened V by 3 bases and J by 4 bases, and 9 bases separated the two germline ends. The CDR3 spans 13 residues. The germline V gene encodes CDR1 MDHEN and CDR2 SYDVKM. CDR3 in DNA: TGTGCCAGCAGTTTTCTGGGGAGCACTGAAGCTTTCTTT. Amino acids: CASSFLGSTEAFF.

The chain combines TRBV24-1 with TRBJ2-1, with D possibly matching TRBD2 (5 bases). The germline V gene has CDR1 KGHDR and CDR2 SFDVKD. V gave up 1 base and J gave up 6 bases, with 9 bases separating them. The CDR3 has 14 residues. Written as DNA, the CDR3 is TGTGCCACCAGTGATTTAGGGCTAGCCAATGAGCAGTTCTTC. Its translation: CATSDLGLANEQFF.

The J gene is TRBJ2-3, the V gene TRBV7-8, with 10 bases identical to TRBD1. In germline, CDR1 is SGHVS, CDR2 FQNEAQ. The V and J ends lost 2 bases and 3 bases, in that order; junction bases with no gene match: 8. This CDR3 is 17 amino acids long. CDR3 DNA sequence: TGTGCCAGCAGCTTACCCTCTCGGACAGGGGGGACAGATACGCAGTATTTT. This translates into CASSLPSRTGGTDTQYF.

V gene TRBV3-1 (or the pseudogene TRBV3-2) combines with J gene TRBJ1-2; 9 nucleotides align to TRBD1. The J segment lost 0 bases and the V segment lost 4 bases, leaving 9 bases of the junction unmatched. CDR1 LGHDT and CDR2 YNNKEL come from the germline V gene (reference sequence). CDR3 length: 17 amino acids. CDR3 DNA: TGTGCCAGCAGCCCTGGGACAGGGATAGGGGCTAACTATGGCTACACCTTC. Translating gives CASSPGTGIGANYGYTF.

The chain combines TRBV30 with TRBJ2-7; 8 bases align to TRBD1. Germline V gene data show CDR1 as GTSNPN and CDR2 as SVGIG (reference sequence). Losses at the gene ends were 8 bases for V and 2 bases for J; bases not matched to a gene: 11. The length of the CDR3 is 14 residues. Here the CDR3 reads CATRRTGRPYEQYF. As DNA, the CDR3 is TGTGCCACCCGGAGGACAGGGAGACCCTACGAGCAGTACTTC. The full variable domain, rest sourced from reference TRBV30 and TRBJ2-7, is SQTIHQWPATLVQPVGSPLSLECTVEGTSNPNLYWYRQAAGRGLQLLFYSVGIGQISSEVPQNLSASRPQDRQFILSSKKLLLSDSGFYLCATRRTGRPYEQYFGPGTRLTVT.

This CDR3 is CASCDRVVDGYTF. The CDR3, as DNA: TGTGCCAGCTGCGACAGGGTAGTCGATGGCTACACCTTC. The chain has TRBV28 and TRBJ1-2; TRBD1 aligns across 7 bases. After removal of 8 bases from V and 6 bases from J, the junction contained 9 bases not matched to a gene. The CDR3 runs to 13 residues. The germline gives CDR1 MDHEN, CDR2 SYDVKM.

The rearrangement joins TRBV12-3 or TRBV12-4 to TRBJ1-2; D is possibly TRBD1 (5 bases). CDR3 length: 13 amino acids. Deletions cut 5 bases from V and 4 bases from J, with 11 bases between. The CDR3 protein is CASSPGLVYGYTF. CDR3 sequence (DNA): TGTGCCAGCAGTCCGGGACTGGTCTATGGCTACACCTTC.

The gene calls are TRBV13 and TRBJ1-2; TRBD1 matches at 9 bases. The J segment lost 5 bases and the V segment lost 5 bases, leaving 15 bases of the junction unmatched. The CDR3 consists of 17 residues. Germline CDR1 is PRHDT and CDR2 is FYEKMQ (reference sequence). CDR3 coding DNA: TGTGCCAGCAGCCTCCGGGACAGGGAACGGCTCCCTTATGGCTACACCTTC. It encodes CASSLRDRERLPYGYTF.

The chain carries TRBV7-9 and TRBJ2-1; 7 bases line up with TRBD2. CDR3 size: 14 residues. V lost 5 bases and J lost 6; bases outside the gene matches: 7. Germline CDR1 is SEHNR and CDR2 is FQNEAQ (reference sequence). CDR3 residues: CASSAKGGSNEQFF. The CDR3 bases are TGTGCCAGCAGCGCGAAGGGCGGGAGCAATGAGCAGTTCTTC.

V is TRBV18 and J is TRBJ1-3, with D possibly TRBD1 on 5 matching bases. Trimming pared 2 bases from V and 4 bases from J, leaving 12 bases between. The CDR3 is 15 amino acids. Germline CDR1 reads KGHSH; CDR2 reads LQKENI. CDR3 bases: TGTGCCAGCTCACCATCAGCAGGGTCGGGAAACACCATATATTTT. Translated: CASSPSAGSGNTIYF.

The rearrangement joins TRBV6-5 to TRBJ2-7; TRBD1 matches 9 bases. The germline V gene has CDR1 MNHEY and CDR2 SVGAGI. V dropped 4 bases and J dropped 0; count of bases not matched to a gene: 4. This CDR3 comprises 15 residues. The CDR3 sequence is CASSSGTGSSYEQYF. CDR3 coding DNA: TGTGCCAGCAGTTCCGGGACAGGGAGCTCCTACGAGCAGTACTTC.

V is TRBV28 and J is TRBJ2-1, with 11 nucleotides matching TRBD2. Germline V CDR1 and CDR2: MDHEN, SYDVKM. The CDR3 length is 16 residues. Trimming removed 3 bases from V and 8 bases from J; junction bases left unmatched: 9. The CDR3 spells CASSFRLAGGFYEQFF. The CDR3 DNA sequence: TGTGCCAGCAGTTTCCGCCTAGCGGGAGGTTTTTATGAGCAGTTCTTC.

This chain connects TRBV24-1 to TRBJ1-1; 11 bases match TRBD1. The V segment lost 4 bases and the J segment 6 bases; nucleotides outside the gene matches: 6. CDR1 is KGHDR, CDR2 SFDVKD, per germline. This CDR3 has 15 residues. CDR3 in DNA: TGTGCCACCAGTGACAAGGGACAGGGGGACGCTGAAGCTTTCTTT. This translates into CATSDKGQGDAEAFF.

The chain employs TRBV28 and TRBJ1-2; D is ambiguous. This CDR3 has 15 amino acids. Germline CDR1 is MDHEN and CDR2 is SYDVKM. V lost 4 bases and J lost 7, with 19 bases in between. As DNA, the CDR3 is TGTGCCAGCAGTTCGCTAATGACGGGAATGGGTGGCTACACCTTC. Translated, it gives CASSSLMTGMGGYTF.

This clone came up a few times. This chain joins TRBV9 and TRBJ2-5; maybe TRBD2 (6 bases). V shed 0 bases and J shed 1 base, with 13 bases lying between them. The CDR3 runs to 16 residues. CDR1 is SGDLS, CDR2 YYNGEE, per germline. Here the CDR3 reads CASSVATAGSQETQYF. The CDR3 nucleotides read TGTGCCAGCAGCGTAGCTACGGCGGGGAGCCAAGAGACCCAGTACTTC.

J is TRBJ2-7 and V is TRBV5-4; no firm D call. This CDR3 comprises 13 residues. With 4 bases removed from V and 5 bases from J, the gap between germline ends came to 13 bases. Germline V gives CDR1 SGHNT, CDR2 YYREEE (reference sequence). The CDR3 region is CASSPTRRDEQYF. The CDR3 nucleotides read TGTGCCAGCAGCCCCACTCGACGGGACGAGCAGTACTTC.

The gene calls are TRBV27 and TRBJ2-1; D possibly corresponds to TRBD2 (7 bases). Germline V gene sequence: CDR1 MNHEY, CDR2 SMNVEV (reference sequence). This CDR3 spans 17 amino acids. V was clipped by 3 bases and J by 2 bases, with 17 bases between them. The CDR3 nucleotides are TGTGCCAGCAGTTTTCGCGGCGGGAGACAGGCCTACAATGAGCAGTTCTTC. It specifies CASSFRGGRQAYNEQFF.